The present entry profiles one TCR beta chain with its context. In the original analysis: Estimated nucleated cell counts came from reference gene primer amplification. The table came from immunoSEQ multiplex PCR; TCRdb's copy has only in-frame clones and leaves some out. The V and J calls and the clone size are those of that table, but D and trimming were determined from the DNA. The sample includes over 200,000 clones, over 75% seen only once; the top ten take about 2%. This sample stems from a study of blood T cell repertoires in COVID-19. Across the study: Specimens from acute and convalescent COVID-19 originated in the United States, Italy and Spain. In each case, the material was cDNA or gDNA derived from T cells, B-cell-depleted T cells, or PBMCs.

Sequenced material: peripheral blood. This TCR came from a man aged 40-49 years with active or convalescent COVID-19.

The CDR3 loop is CASSLLGQFNEKLFF. The CDR3 DNA reads as TGTGCCAGCAGTCTTTTAGGACAGTTTAATGAAAAACTGTTTTTT. This rearrangement joins TRBV27 to TRBJ1-4; maybe TRBD1 (6 bases). From germline, CDR1 is MNHEY and CDR2 SMNVEV (reference sequence). Between the trimmed V and J ends, which lost 5 bases and 4 bases, there was a span of 14 bases. CDR3 length equals 15 residues.